This T cell receptor (beta chain) derives from a study of T cell responses to AZD1222 COVID-19 vaccine. Broader study findings: Unmutated variant regions are reportedly the target of nearly half of TCRs that are spike-specific. Donors in the cohort were predominantly white British and more often female, and clonal diversity was possibly underestimated. Only six or seven AZD1222 recipients tested seropositive at baseline. Once two AZD1222 doses were given, Spike-specific TCR breadth and depth went up.

Profiled with immunoSEQ multiplex PCR; TCRdb holds only in-frame clones, not every one. This sample has 75,000 to 90,000 clones, with around 93% found just once. A remark on this clone: Its antigen is undetermined.

CDR1 and CDR2 from the germline V gene are SGHTA and FQGNSA. The CDR3 length is 16 residues. V was pared by 5 bases and J by 2 bases, with 6 bases of the junction left unmatched. Sequences were derived from peripheral blood, sampled 28 days after the second AZD1222 dose. This chain links TRBV7-2 with TRBJ2-1; 10 nucleotides line up with TRBD2. The clonotype was recovered from an adult who received the AZD1222 COVID-19 vaccine. CDR3 in amino acids: CASSPIAGGPYNEQFF. The DNA of the CDR3 is TGTGCCAGCAGCCCTATAGCGGGAGGCCCCTACAATGAGCAGTTCTTC.